This TCR beta chain was recorded in a study of molecular identifiers for immune sequencing clone quantification (dated by TCRdb to the late 2010s). Regarding the complete study: For a replicate experiment, RNA from around 20,000 or 100,000 naive CD8 T cells was divided into five aliquots, of which four were sequenced. CD8 T cells were used in a methods study to benchmark molecular-identifier clustering-based TCR repertoire sequencing (MIDCIRS) and TCR RNA copy counting.

The paper as a whole reports these results and caveats: Without barcode sub-clustering, chimeric consensus sequences inflated TCR diversity; chimeras reached as high as 47%. The naive libraries included spiked-in Jurkat TCR RNA (roughly eleven copies' worth), and this Jurkat TCR RNA is not part of the donor repertoire. Roughly 2.8 recovered TCR RNA copies per cell were obtained by modeling, versus about 9 by digital PCR, implying a capture efficiency of roughly 32%. A single cell's worth of spiked-in Jurkat TCR RNA was reported detectable even among under 1.3 million naive CD8 T cells. Identical TCR molecules sharing a barcode could cause highly expanded clone sizes to be underestimated. In CMV-specific effector cells, clones with more than 20 RNA copies accounted for over 97% of molecules, whereas in naive cells such clones accounted for under 1%.

Libraries of naive CD8 T cells were built from approximately 20,000 to 1,000,000 sorted cells, with 10%, 30% or 50% of the purified RNA used. Naive CD8 T cells were FACS-sorted as CD8+CD4-CCR7+CD45RA+ on a BD FACSAria II into RLT Plus buffer. Detection sensitivity was tested by spiking Jurkat RNA equal to roughly 9 TCR copies' worth into samples containing roughly 19,000-1,000,000 naive CD8 T cells. Enrichment of CD8 T cells was performed with RosetteSep CD8+ T Cell Enrichment Cocktail and Ficoll-Paque, after which ACK red cell lysis was carried out. For this chain, trimming is 3 bases at the V end and 5 bases at the J end, and the number of junction bases without a gene match is 5. CDR1 is given as SGDLS and CDR2 as YYNGEE, both from the germline V gene. The CDR3 runs 15 amino acids, cysteine and phenylalanine included. CDR3 DNA is the only sequence kept; it has 45 bases, read in frame from the first base.

This clonotype showed up just a few times. Its antigen remains unidentified. There are no base qualities to consult, and no much larger clone falls within one base. Receptor amplification or capture employed PCR. The sample was run on a NextSeq 500. Bulk TCR libraries were made following a previously described method, with the TCR primers given in Table S5. The Qiagen AllPrep DNA/RNA kit was used to purify total RNA. Before analysis, reads from multiple sequencing runs of one library were combined. Per the authors' processing: Reads were retained only if the reads had an exact TCR constant sequence, and the retained reads were trimmed to 150 nt and grouped according to their 12-nt molecular barcodes. Within each barcode group, reads were sub-clustered at a 15% Levenshtein threshold, and quality-weighted consensus sequences were built per RNA molecule. Non-functional sequences were removed, as were lower-count sequences one edit away from another. Based on fitting two negative binomial distributions, any barcode sub-cluster with under 20% of the maximum read count was discarded. The public sequencing data were trimmed at Q25 with fastp and processed into clonotypes with MiXCR by TCRdb, which kept only in-frame beta chains. Every CDR3 protein is listed once, alongside the most common genes and DNA of its rows. TCRdb assigned the V and J calls; the authors' analysis was not used. The sample profile shows more than 95,000 distinct CDR3 sequences; approximately 24% of them were found once. The top ten clonotypes cover roughly 0.94% of the sample.

This receptor chain uses TRBV9 and TRBJ2-2, and 9 junction bases match TRBD2. The sequenced sample was naive CD8+ T cells from blood, with Jurkat cell RNA spiked in. The cell subset or site label of this sample denotes: FACS-sorted CD8+CD4-CCR7+CD45RA+ naive T cells. This clonotype originated in a human donor in good health. Some libraries in this study had Jurkat cell RNA spiked in. The CDR3 reads CASSASGGITGELFF. The base sequence is TGTGCCAGCAGCGCGAGCGGGGGGATAACCGGGGAGCTGTTTTTT.